One sample yielded the 27 T cell receptor beta chains listed below, sequenced in a study of monozygotic twins with inflammatory bowel disease. With the 5' RACE reads reprocessed, TCRdb shows one record per CDR3 protein and no DNA. The sample data list around 450,000 distinct CDR3 sequences. Sequencing was carried out using blood. Receptor source: a human donor with ulcerative colitis or Crohn's disease, or a healthy co-twin of an affected twin (not recorded which).

The chain links TRBV7-2 to TRBJ2-1; there is no DNA to check the TCRdb D call of TRBD2. Per the germline V gene, CDR1 is SGHTA and CDR2 is FQGNSA. CDR3 length equals 13 residues. The CDR3 here is CASSAPSGNEQFF.

The rearrangement joins TRBV20-1 to TRBJ2-2. CDR1 is DFQATT and CDR2 is SNEGSKA in the germline V gene (reference sequence). This CDR3 is 11 amino acids long. The CDR3 sequence: CSASYTGELFF.

The V gene is TRBV6-1, the J gene TRBJ1-5; there is no DNA to check the TCRdb D call of TRBD1. The CDR3 contains 15 residues. In germline, CDR1 is MNHNS, CDR2 SASEGT. The CDR3 loop is CASRRQGTVNQPQHF.

The chain has TRBV28 and TRBJ1-1; TCRdb's D gene call, TRBD1, goes unchecked for lack of DNA. This CDR3 comprises 16 residues. Germline V CDR1 and CDR2: MDHEN, SYDVKM. The CDR3 here is CASSAGTAYMNTEAFF.

The rearrangement uses TRBV4-3 and TRBJ1-3; TCRdb returns TRBD1, unconfirmable since there is no DNA. Looked up from germline, CDR1 is LGHNA and CDR2 is YSLEER. CDR3 length equals 18 residues. The CDR3 sequence: CASSRSGTGTSSGNTIYF.

The genes are TRBV3-1 and TRBJ1-1; without DNA, the TCRdb call of TRBD1 cannot be checked. The CDR3 spans 13 residues. The germline gives CDR1 LGHDT, CDR2 YNNKEL (reference sequence). This chain's CDR3 is CASSTGGNTEAFF. The complete variable domain, with remaining parts taken from reference TRBV3-1 and TRBJ1-1, reads DTAVSQTPKYLVTQMGNDKSIKCEQNLGHDTMYWYKQDSKKFLKIMFSYNNKELIINETVPNRFSPKSPDKAHLNLHINSLELGDSAVYFCASSTGGNTEAFFGQGTRLTVV.

The chain employs TRBV7-2 and TRBJ1-1. The CDR3 spans 13 residues. Germline V CDR1 and CDR2: SGHTA, FQGNSA. The chain's CDR3 is CASSLGCYTEAFF.

The V gene is TRBV4-1, the J gene TRBJ1-3. CDR3 length: 15 amino acids. Per the germline V gene, CDR1 is MGHRA and CDR2 is YSYEKL. The CDR3 here is CASRGIGEGGNTIYF.

The genes are TRBV7-2 and TRBJ2-7. From germline, CDR1 is SGHTA and CDR2 FQGNSA. The CDR3 has 13 amino acids. CDR3 sequence reads: CASQARASYEQYF.

V gene TRBV7-2 combines with J gene TRBJ2-1; TCRdb lists TRBD2, though no DNA is available to test this call. The V gene's germline CDR1 is SGHTA and CDR2 FQGNSA. This CDR3 is built from 13 residues. The CDR3: CASSSPLAGEQFF.

The rearrangement joins TRBV12-3 or TRBV12-4 to TRBJ2-3; the D call of TRBD1 rests on TCRdb alone, since no DNA is present to check it. The CDR3 sequence is 15 residues long. CDR3 residues: CASKRGIPSTDTQYF.

The chain joins TRBV5-5 to TRBJ2-1; the TRBD2 assignment by TCRdb is unverifiable without DNA. Germline V gene lookup returns CDR1 SGHKS and CDR2 YYEKEE (reference sequence). CDR3 length: 15 amino acids. This chain's CDR3 is CASSFHGGTNNEQFF.

The J gene is TRBJ2-1, the V gene TRBV27; without DNA, the TCRdb call of TRBD1 cannot be checked. This CDR3 has 15 residues. The germline gives CDR1 MNHEY, CDR2 SMNVEV (reference sequence). CDR3 in amino acids: CASSFRQVLSNEQFF.

V gene TRBV27 combines with J gene TRBJ1-6; the D gene TCRdb calls, TRBD1, cannot be checked with no DNA. Germline values: CDR1 MNHEY, CDR2 SMNVEV (reference sequence). The CDR3 is 17 amino acids. Here the CDR3 reads CASSPSQGSSYNSPLHF.

V gene TRBV5-1 combines with J gene TRBJ2-7. From germline, CDR1 is SGHRS and CDR2 YFSETQ. The CDR3 is 15 amino acids. The CDR3 reads CASSLAGAAMGEQYF.

The V gene is TRBV20-1, the J gene TRBJ2-1; with no DNA, the TCRdb D assignment of TRBD2 cannot be verified. Germline CDR1 and CDR2: DFQATT and SNEGSKA (reference sequence). The CDR3 spans 11 residues. CDR3 amino acids: CSARDPPQQFF.

This chain connects TRBV6-2 or TRBV6-3 to TRBJ1-1; TCRdb's assignment of TRBD1 cannot be checked, as there is no DNA. The CDR3 covers 15 residues. Germline V gene sequence: CDR1 MNHEY, CDR2 SVGEGT. This CDR3 reads CASSSGGTGNTEAFF.

V usage is TRBV10-3 and J usage is TRBJ2-3. CDR3 size: 16 residues. Germline V lookup: CDR1 ENHRY, CDR2 SYGVKD. This chain's CDR3 is CAIMGRRAEGTDTQYF.

V gene TRBV4-1 combines with J gene TRBJ2-1. From germline, CDR1 is MGHRA and CDR2 YSYEKL. CDR3 length equals 17 residues. Here the CDR3 reads CASSQDGVAGAYNEQFF.

The chain links TRBV6-1 to TRBJ2-7; the TCRdb D gene call, TRBD2, has no DNA to confirm it. The CDR3 is 16 amino acids. The germline V gene encodes CDR1 MNHNS and CDR2 SASEGT. The CDR3 sequence is CASSRPGGGESYEQYF.

The V gene is TRBV12-3 or TRBV12-4, the J gene TRBJ2-3. This CDR3 is 14 amino acids long. CDR3 protein: CASSLVAGTGTQYF.

The chain recombines TRBV6-5 with TRBJ2-3; the TCRdb call, TRBD1, lacks DNA for checking. This CDR3 comprises 12 residues. Germline CDR1 is MNHEY and CDR2 is SVGAGI. The chain's CDR3 is CASSRDSATQYF.

The CDR3 sequence is CASSLGRTYEQYF. The chain employs TRBV5-4 and TRBJ2-7. CDR3 length: 13 residues. Germline CDR1 reads SGHNT; CDR2 reads YYREEE (reference sequence).

The V gene is TRBV18, the J gene TRBJ1-2; no DNA is available, so the TRBD1 call from TCRdb remains unchecked. Germline lookup yields CDR1 KGHSH and CDR2 LQKENI. The CDR3 loop spans 15 amino acids. The chain's CDR3 is CASSPGQAEFYGYTF.

The chain links TRBV27 to TRBJ1-6; TCRdb reports TRBD1, a call that lacks DNA to check it against. The CDR3 spans 16 residues. Germline V CDR1 and CDR2: MNHEY, SMNVEV (reference sequence). CDR3: CASSLSQGQYNSPLHF.

This sequence joins TRBV7-9 and TRBJ2-2. This CDR3 spans 13 amino acids. Looked up from germline, CDR1 is SEHNR and CDR2 is FQNEAQ (reference sequence). CDR3: CASSDTYTGELFF.

The chain has TRBV7-9 and TRBJ1-2. CDR3 length: 14 amino acids. Germline-derived CDR1 and CDR2 are SEHNR and FQNEAQ (reference sequence). CDR3: CASSPGSAGWGYTF.